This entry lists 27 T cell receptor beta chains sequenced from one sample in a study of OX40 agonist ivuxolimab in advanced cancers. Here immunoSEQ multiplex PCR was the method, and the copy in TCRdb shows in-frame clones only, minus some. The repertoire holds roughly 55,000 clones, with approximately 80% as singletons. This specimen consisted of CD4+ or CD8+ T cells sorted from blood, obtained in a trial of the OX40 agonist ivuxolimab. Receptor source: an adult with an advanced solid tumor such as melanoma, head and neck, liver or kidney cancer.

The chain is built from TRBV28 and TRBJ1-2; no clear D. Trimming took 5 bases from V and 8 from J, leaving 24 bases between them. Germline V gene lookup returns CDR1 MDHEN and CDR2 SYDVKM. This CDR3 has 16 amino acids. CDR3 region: CASSPVEGVGLKGYTF. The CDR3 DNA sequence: TGTGCCAGCAGTCCCGTGGAGGGAGTAGGGTTGAAAGGCTACACCTTC.

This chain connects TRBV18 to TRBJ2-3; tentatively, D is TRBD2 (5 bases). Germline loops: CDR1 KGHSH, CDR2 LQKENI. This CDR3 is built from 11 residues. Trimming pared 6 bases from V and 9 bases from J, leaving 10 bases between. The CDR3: CASSSERTQYF. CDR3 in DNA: TGTGCCAGCTCCTCCGAGCGGACGCAGTATTTT.

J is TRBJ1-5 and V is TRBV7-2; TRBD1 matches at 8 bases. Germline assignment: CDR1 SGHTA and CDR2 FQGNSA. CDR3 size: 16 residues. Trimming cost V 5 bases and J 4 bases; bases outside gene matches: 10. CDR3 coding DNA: TGTGCCAGCAGCCCCCGTCCAGGGGGCATGAATCAGCCCCAGCATTTT. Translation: CASSPRPGGMNQPQHF. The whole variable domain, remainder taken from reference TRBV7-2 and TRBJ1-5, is GAGVSQSPSNKVTEKGKDVELRCDPISGHTALYWYRQSLGQGLEFLIYFQGNSAPDKSGLPSDRFSAERTGGSVSTLTIQRTQQEDSAVYLCASSPRPGGMNQPQHFGDGTRLSIL.

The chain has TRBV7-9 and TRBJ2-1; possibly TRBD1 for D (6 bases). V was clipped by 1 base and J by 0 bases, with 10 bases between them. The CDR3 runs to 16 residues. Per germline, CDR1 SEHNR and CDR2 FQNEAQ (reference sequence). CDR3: CASSLGRGGSYNEQFF. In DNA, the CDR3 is TGTGCCAGCAGCTTAGGCCGAGGGGGCTCCTACAATGAGCAGTTCTTC.

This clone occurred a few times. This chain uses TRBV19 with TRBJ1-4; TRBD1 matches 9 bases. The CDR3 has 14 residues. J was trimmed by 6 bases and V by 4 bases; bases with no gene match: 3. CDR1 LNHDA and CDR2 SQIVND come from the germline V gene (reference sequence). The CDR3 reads CASSRTGVDEKLFF. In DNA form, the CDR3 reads TGTGCCAGTAGTAGGACAGGGGTGGATGAAAAACTGTTTTTT.

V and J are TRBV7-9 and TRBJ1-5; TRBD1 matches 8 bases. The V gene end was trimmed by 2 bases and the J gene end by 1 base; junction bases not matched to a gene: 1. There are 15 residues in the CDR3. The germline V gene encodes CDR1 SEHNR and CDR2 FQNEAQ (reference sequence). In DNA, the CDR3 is TGTGCCAGCAGCTTATACAGGGGGAGCAATCAGCCCCAGCATTTT. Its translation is CASSLYRGSNQPQHF.

CDR3 protein: CASSRDNYEQYF. The CDR3 DNA reads as TGTGCCAGCAGCAGGGACAACTACGAGCAGTACTTC. The chain joins TRBV6-6 to TRBJ2-7, with D possibly TRBD1 on 6 matching bases. Germline CDR1 reads MNHNY; CDR2 reads SVGAGI (reference sequence). CDR3 length: 12 amino acids. V was pared by 6 bases and J by 3 bases, with 9 bases between.

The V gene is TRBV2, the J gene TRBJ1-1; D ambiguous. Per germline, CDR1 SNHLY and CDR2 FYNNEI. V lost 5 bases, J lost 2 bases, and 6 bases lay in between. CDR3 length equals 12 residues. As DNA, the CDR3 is TGTGCCAGCAGTTGGGGTAACACTGAAGCTTTCTTT. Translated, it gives CASSWGNTEAFF.

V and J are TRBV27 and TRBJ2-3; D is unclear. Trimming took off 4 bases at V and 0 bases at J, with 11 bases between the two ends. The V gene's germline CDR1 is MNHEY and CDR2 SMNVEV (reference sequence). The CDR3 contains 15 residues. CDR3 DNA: TGTGCCAGCAGTTCCTCCTTACACAGCACAGATACGCAGTATTTT. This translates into CASSSSLHSTDTQYF.

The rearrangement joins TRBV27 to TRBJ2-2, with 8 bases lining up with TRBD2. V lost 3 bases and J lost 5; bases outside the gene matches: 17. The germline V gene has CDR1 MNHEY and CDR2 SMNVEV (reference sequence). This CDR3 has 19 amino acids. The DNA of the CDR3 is TGTGCCAGCAGTTTCCGATTCGGAAGAGTTGGCGGGAGGACCGGGGAGCTGTTTTTT. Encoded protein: CASSFRFGRVGGRTGELFF.

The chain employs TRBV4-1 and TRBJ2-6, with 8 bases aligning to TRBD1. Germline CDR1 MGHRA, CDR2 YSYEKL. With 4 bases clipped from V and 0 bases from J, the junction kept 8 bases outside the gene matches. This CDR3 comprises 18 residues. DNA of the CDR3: TGCGCCAGCAGCCGGGACAGGAGCTCCTTCTCTGGGGCCAACGTCCTGACTTTC. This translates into CASSRDRSSFSGANVLTF.

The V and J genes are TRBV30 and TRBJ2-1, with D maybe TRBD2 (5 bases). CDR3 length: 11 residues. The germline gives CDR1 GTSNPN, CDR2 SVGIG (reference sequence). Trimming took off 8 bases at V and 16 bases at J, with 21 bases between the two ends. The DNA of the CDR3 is TGTGCCCTACCGAGGGCTAGTGGGTTTTTCTTC. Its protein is CALPRASGFFF.

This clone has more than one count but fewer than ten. In DNA form, the CDR3 reads TGTGCCAGCAGCCGGGACTCTCTTATCTCCACAGATACGCAGTATTTT. It is translated as CASSRDSLISTDTQYF. The rearrangement joins TRBV7-9 to TRBJ2-3; a possible D gene is TRBD2 (6 bases). The CDR3 has 16 residues. The V end was cut by 5 bases, the J end by 2 bases, with 17 bases between. CDR1 and CDR2 (germline): SEHNR, FQNEAQ (reference sequence).

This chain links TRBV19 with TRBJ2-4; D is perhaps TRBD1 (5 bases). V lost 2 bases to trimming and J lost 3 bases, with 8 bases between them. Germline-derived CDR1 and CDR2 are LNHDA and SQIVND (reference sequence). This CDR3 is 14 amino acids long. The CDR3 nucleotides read TGTGCCAGTAGTATAACGCAGGGCAAAAACATTCAGTACTTC. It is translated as CASSITQGKNIQYF.

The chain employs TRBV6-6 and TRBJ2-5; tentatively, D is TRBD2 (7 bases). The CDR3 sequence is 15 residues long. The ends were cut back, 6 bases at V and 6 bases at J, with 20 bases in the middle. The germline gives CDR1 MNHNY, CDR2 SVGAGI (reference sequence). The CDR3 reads CASRGGGLTRQTQYF. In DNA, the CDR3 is TGTGCCAGCAGGGGCGGGGGCCTTACAAGGCAGACCCAGTACTTC.

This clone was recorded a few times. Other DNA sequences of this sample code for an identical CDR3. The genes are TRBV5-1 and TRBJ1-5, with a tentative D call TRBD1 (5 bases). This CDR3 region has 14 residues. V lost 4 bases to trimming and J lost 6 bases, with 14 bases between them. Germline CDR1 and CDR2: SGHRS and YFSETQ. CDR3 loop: CASSLGQGGQPQHF. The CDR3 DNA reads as TGCGCCAGCAGCCTAGGACAAGGTGGTCAGCCCCAGCATTTT.

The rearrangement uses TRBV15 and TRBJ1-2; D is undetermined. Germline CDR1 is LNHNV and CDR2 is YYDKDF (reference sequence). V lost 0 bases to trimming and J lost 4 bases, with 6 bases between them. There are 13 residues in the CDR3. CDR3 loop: CATSRDQVYGYTF. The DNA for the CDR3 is TGTGCCACCAGCAGAGACCAGGTCTATGGCTACACCTTC.

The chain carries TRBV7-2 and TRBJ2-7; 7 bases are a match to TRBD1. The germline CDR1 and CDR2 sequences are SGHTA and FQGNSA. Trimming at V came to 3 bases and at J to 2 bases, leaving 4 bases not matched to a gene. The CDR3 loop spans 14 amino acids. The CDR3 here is CASSLWDRTYEQYF. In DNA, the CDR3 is TGTGCCAGCAGCTTGTGGGACAGAACCTACGAGCAGTACTTC. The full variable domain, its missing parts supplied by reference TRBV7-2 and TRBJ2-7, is GAGVSQSPSNKVTEKGKDVELRCDPISGHTALYWYRQSLGQGLEFLIYFQGNSAPDKSGLPSDRFSAERTGGSVSTLTIQRTQQEDSAVYLCASSLWDRTYEQYFGPGTRLTVT.

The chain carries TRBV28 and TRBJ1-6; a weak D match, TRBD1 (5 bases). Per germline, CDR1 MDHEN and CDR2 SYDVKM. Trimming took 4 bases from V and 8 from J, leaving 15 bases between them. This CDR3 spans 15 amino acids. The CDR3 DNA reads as TGTGCCAGCAGTTCGGACCGAGGGGTTTATTCACCCCTCCACTTT. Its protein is CASSSDRGVYSPLHF.

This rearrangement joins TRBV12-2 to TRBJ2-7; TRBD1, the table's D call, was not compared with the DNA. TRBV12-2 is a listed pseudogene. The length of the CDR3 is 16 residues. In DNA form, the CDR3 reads TGTGCAAGTCGCTTAGCCCGGGACAGGGTCCTCTACGAGCAGTACTTC. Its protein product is CASRLARDRVLYEQYF.

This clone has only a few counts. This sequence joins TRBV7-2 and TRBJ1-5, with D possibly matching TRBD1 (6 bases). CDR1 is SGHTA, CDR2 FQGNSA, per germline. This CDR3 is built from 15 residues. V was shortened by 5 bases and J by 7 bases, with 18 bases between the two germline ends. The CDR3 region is CASSPGAGEGQPQHF. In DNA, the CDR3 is TGTGCCAGCAGCCCAGGGGCAGGGGAGGGACAGCCCCAGCATTTT.

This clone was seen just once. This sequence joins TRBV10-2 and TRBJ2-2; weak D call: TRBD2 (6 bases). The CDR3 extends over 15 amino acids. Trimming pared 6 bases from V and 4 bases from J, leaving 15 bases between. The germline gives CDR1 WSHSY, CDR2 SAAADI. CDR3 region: CASREAGWRTGELFF. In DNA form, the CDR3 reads TGCGCCAGCAGGGAGGCGGGATGGCGCACCGGGGAGCTGTTTTTT.

CDR3 region: CASSRGIQGSLTQYF. In nucleotides, the CDR3 is TGTGCCAGCAGCCGAGGAATACAGGGGTCTCTGACCCAGTACTTC. The chain links TRBV14 to TRBJ2-5; 7 bases fit TRBD1. Trimming cost V 4 bases and J 7 bases; bases outside gene matches: 12. From germline, CDR1 is SGHDN and CDR2 FVKESK. This CDR3 spans 15 amino acids.

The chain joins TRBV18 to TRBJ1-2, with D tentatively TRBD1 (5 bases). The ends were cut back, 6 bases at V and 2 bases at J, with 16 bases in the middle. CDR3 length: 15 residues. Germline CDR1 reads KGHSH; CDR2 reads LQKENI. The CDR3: CASSENLQENYGYTF. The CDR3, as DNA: TGTGCCAGCTCGGAGAACTTACAGGAGAACTATGGCTACACCTTC.

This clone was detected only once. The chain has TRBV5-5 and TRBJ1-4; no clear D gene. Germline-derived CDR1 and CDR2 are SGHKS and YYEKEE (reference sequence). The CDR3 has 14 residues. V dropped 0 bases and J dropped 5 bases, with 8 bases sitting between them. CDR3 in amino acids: CASSLVDKNEKLFF. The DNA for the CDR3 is TGTGCCAGCAGCTTGGTTGACAAGAATGAAAAACTGTTTTTT.

The CDR3 spells CASSLGAGGPNEQFF. DNA of the CDR3: TGCGCCAGCAGCCTGGGCGCGGGAGGGCCGAATGAGCAGTTCTTC. The chain employs TRBV5-1 and TRBJ2-1; 9 nucleotides match TRBD2. Germline V CDR1 and CDR2: SGHRS, YFSETQ. CDR3 length: 15 amino acids. V gave up 4 bases and J gave up 7 bases; unmatched junction bases: 9.

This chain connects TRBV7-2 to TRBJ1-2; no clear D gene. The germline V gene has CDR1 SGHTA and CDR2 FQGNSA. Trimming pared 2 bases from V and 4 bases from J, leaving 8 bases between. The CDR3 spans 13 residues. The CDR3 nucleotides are TGTGCCAGCAGCTTACCGGGGTTCTATGGCTACACCTTC. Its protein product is CASSLPGFYGYTF.